The present T cell receptor beta chain was sequenced within a study of cytomegalovirus exposure and HLA in healthy donors. Study results and limitations: When the data were analyzed later, several of the most significant clusters appeared to be linked to common viral pathogens.

The junction had 11 bases not matched to a gene; V was cut back by 6 bases and J by 9 bases. The CDR3 sequence is 15 residues long. Germline CDR1 and CDR2: KGHSH and LQKENI. About this clone: Its specificity is not known.

PCR was performed using 60 Vbeta and 13 Jbeta primers. Measured with immunoSEQ multiplex PCR; TCRdb has only the in-frame clones, and not every one. The table includes 160,000 or so clones, over 70% detected once. The receptor comes from a woman between 25 and 40 years old in good health and CMV-seronegative. The sample comprised PBMCs. The J gene is TRBJ2-2, the V gene TRBV18, with 9 bases that match TRBD1. CDR3 amino acids: CASSPSGTGYRELFF. The CDR3 region has the DNA TGTGCCAGCTCGCCTTCCGGGACAGGGTACCGGGAGCTGTTTTTT.